These 14 T cell receptor beta chains came from one sample sequenced in a study of cytomegalovirus exposure and HLA in healthy donors. 60 Vbeta and 13 Jbeta primers were used in PCR. The assay was immunoSEQ multiplex PCR, and TCRdb's table has in-frame clones only and misses some. Recorded for this sample: some 110,000 clones. The material sequenced was PBMCs. The source is a man aged 35 to 55 in good health and CMV-seronegative.

Concerning this clone: A read error may account for a junction end that differs from germline. The same CDR3 is also encoded by other DNA sequences in this sample. The chain uses TRBV7-2 and TRBJ2-5; no definite D call. CDR1 and CDR2 from the germline V gene are SGHTA and FQGNSA. The CDR3 contains 15 residues. CDR3 nucleotides: TGCGCCAGCAGCTCGCCAGACTGGTACCAAGAGACCCAGTACTTC. Amino acid sequence: CASSSPDWYQETQYF.

This chain uses TRBV5-1 with TRBJ2-1, with 10 bases identical to TRBD1. V lost 2 bases and J lost 4; bases outside the gene matches: 3. This CDR3 has 15 residues. Germline V gives CDR1 SGHRS, CDR2 YFSETQ. CDR3 in amino acids: CASSLRTGGYNEQFF. The CDR3 nucleotides read TGCGCCAGCAGCTTAAGGACAGGGGGGTACAATGAGCAGTTCTTC.

The rearrangement joins TRBV4-1 to TRBJ1-1; no clear D gene. The V gene's germline CDR1 is MGHRA and CDR2 YSYEKL. V was cut by 1 base and J by 4 bases, with 13 bases left in between. This CDR3 is 15 amino acids long. DNA of the CDR3: TGCGCCAGCAGCCAAGCCTCAAGGGAGGGCACTGAAGCTTTCTTT. The encoded protein is CASSQASREGTEAFF.

This sequence joins TRBV5-4 and TRBJ2-2, with 10 bases aligning to TRBD2. V lost 4 bases to trimming and J lost 3 bases; unmatched junction nucleotides: 15. The CDR3 is 19 amino acids. In germline, CDR1 is SGHNT, CDR2 YYREEE (reference sequence). The DNA for the CDR3 is TGTGCCAGCAGCCCCACGTCCGGGAGGGGACTAGCGTACACCGGGGAGCTGTTTTTT. This codes for CASSPTSGRGLAYTGELFF.

The chain has TRBV5-1 and TRBJ1-1; D remains unclear. Germline CDR1 and CDR2: SGHRS and YFSETQ. V lost 0 bases and J 6 bases, leaving 9 bases between the germline ends. The CDR3 loop spans 13 amino acids. This CDR3 reads CASSLGSFSEAFF. The CDR3 coding sequence is TGCGCCAGCAGCTTGGGGAGTTTTTCTGAAGCTTTCTTT.

The chain couples TRBV6-6 to TRBJ2-7, with D uncertain. This CDR3 is 16 amino acids long. With 2 bases removed from V and 0 bases from J, the gap between germline ends came to 14 bases. CDR1 and CDR2 from the germline V gene are MNHNY and SVGAGI (reference sequence). Here the CDR3 DNA reads TGTGCCAGCAGTTACGCCAACAGTTTTAACTCCTACGAGCAGTACTTC. This encodes CASSYANSFNSYEQYF.

This sequence joins TRBV11-2 and TRBJ2-1; the D gene is possibly TRBD1 (6 bases). This CDR3 region has 17 residues. CDR1 SGHAT and CDR2 FQNNGV come from the germline V gene. Trimming took 4 bases from V and 6 from J, leaving 22 bases between them. CDR3 sequence (DNA): TGTGCCAGCAGCTCGGCAGGGGTCAGGGTACTTTCCAATGAGCAGTTCTTC. Translating it yields CASSSAGVRVLSNEQFF.

V and J are TRBV27 and TRBJ1-1; a possible D gene is TRBD1 (5 bases). CDR1 is MNHEY, CDR2 SMNVEV, per germline (reference sequence). The CDR3 loop spans 13 amino acids. Trimming cost V 4 bases and J 6 bases, with 12 bases left between them. The CDR3 nucleotides read TGTGCCAGCAGTTACAGGTCTCGGGCTGAAGCTTTCTTT. Translating it yields CASSYRSRAEAFF.

The J gene is TRBJ2-7, the V gene TRBV11-3; unclear D gene. CDR1 and CDR2 from the germline V gene are SGHNT and YENEEA. V was shortened by 4 bases and J by 7 bases, with 14 bases between the two germline ends. This CDR3 region has 13 residues. The CDR3: CASSSGARLEQYF. In nucleotides, the CDR3 is TGTGCCAGCAGCTCGGGTGCCCGTCTGGAGCAGTACTTC.

The gene calls are TRBV11-3 and TRBJ2-3, with 9 bases identical to TRBD1. V was pared by 2 bases and J by 2 bases, with 8 bases of the junction left unmatched. Germline CDR1 and CDR2: SGHNT and YENEEA. The length of the CDR3 is 17 residues. The CDR3 loop is CASSLILTGGATDTQYF. The CDR3 nucleotides are TGTGCCAGCAGCTTAATCCTGACAGGGGGGGCCACAGATACGCAGTATTTT.

V is TRBV19 and J is TRBJ1-1, with no clear D. This CDR3 spans 14 amino acids. Looked up from germline, CDR1 is LNHDA and CDR2 is SQIVND (reference sequence). V was clipped by 4 bases and J by 3 bases, with 12 bases between them. CDR3 in DNA: TGTGCCAGTAGTAGGACTCGGAGTTACACTGAAGCTTTCTTT. Encoded protein: CASSRTRSYTEAFF.

This chain links TRBV2 with TRBJ2-1, with TRBD2 identical over 11 bases. Germline V CDR1 and CDR2: SNHLY, FYNNEI. The CDR3 is 16 amino acids. V trimming: 2 bases; J trimming: 3 bases; junction bases outside the gene matches: 3. CDR3 bases: TGTGCCAGCAGTGAAACAACTAGCGGGAGCTACAATGAGCAGTTCTTC. It translates to CASSETTSGSYNEQFF.

The rearrangement uses TRBV6-6 and TRBJ1-5, with 7 bases matching TRBD1. CDR3 size: 16 residues. Germline values: CDR1 MNHNY, CDR2 SVGAGI (reference sequence). The V and J ends lost 5 bases and 0 bases, in that order; junction bases with no gene match: 7. In DNA form, the CDR3 reads TGTGCCAGCAGTAGCCCGGGACAGCTTAGCAATCAGCCCCAGCATTTT. It encodes CASSSPGQLSNQPQHF.

The rearrangement links TRBV4-3 to TRBJ2-1; 9 bases align to TRBD2. Looked up from germline, CDR1 is LGHNA and CDR2 is YSLEER. This CDR3 region has 15 residues. J lost 9 bases, V lost 0 bases, and 6 bases had no gene match. The CDR3: CASSQEASGIGEQFF. In nucleotides, the CDR3 is TGCGCCAGCAGCCAAGAGGCTAGCGGGATAGGTGAGCAGTTCTTC.